The clone carrying this T cell receptor beta chain turned up a few times. This specimen belongs to a study of blood T cell repertoires in COVID-19. Here immunoSEQ multiplex PCR was the method, and the copy in TCRdb shows in-frame clones only, minus some. The table shows roughly 64,000 clones, with 86% occurring only once. This CDR3 contains 14 residues. Germline V gene sequence: CDR1 SGHRS, CDR2 YFSETQ. The V and J ends lost 1 base and 5 bases respectively, with 10 bases between them. The sequenced sample was peripheral blood. The chain couples TRBV5-1 to TRBJ2-4, with TRBD2 as a possible D gene (5 bases). The source is a man over 45 with active COVID-19. CDR3 protein: CASSLTAAENIQYF. The DNA for the CDR3 is TGCGCCAGCAGCTTGACAGCGGCCGAAAACATTCAGTACTTC.